The present T cell receptor (beta chain) was sequenced within a study of radiotherapy plus CTLA-4 blockade in lung cancer. Clones were sequenced by immunoSEQ multiplex PCR, and TCRdb holds only the in-frame ones, with some missing. This sample has approximately 89,000 clones; under 80% occur once, and the top ten carry 3% to 4.5%. This clone was detected only once. The J segment lost 12 bases and the V segment lost 0 bases, leaving 5 bases of the junction unmatched. This CDR3 is 13 amino acids long. The germline gives CDR1 SQVTM, CDR2 ANQGSEA. The TCR originated in a human donor with non-small cell lung cancer who had a partial response to radiotherapy plus ipilimumab. Some clones in this sample may be carry-over from other donors' samples. The source material was peripheral blood, sampled from a patient treated with radiotherapy plus ipilimumab. The V and J genes are TRBV29-1 and TRBJ2-1; 10 nucleotides align to TRBD2. The CDR3 coding sequence is TGCAGCGTTGAAGAGGCTAGCGGGAGAGGGCAGTTCTTC. Its protein is CSVEEASGRGQFF.